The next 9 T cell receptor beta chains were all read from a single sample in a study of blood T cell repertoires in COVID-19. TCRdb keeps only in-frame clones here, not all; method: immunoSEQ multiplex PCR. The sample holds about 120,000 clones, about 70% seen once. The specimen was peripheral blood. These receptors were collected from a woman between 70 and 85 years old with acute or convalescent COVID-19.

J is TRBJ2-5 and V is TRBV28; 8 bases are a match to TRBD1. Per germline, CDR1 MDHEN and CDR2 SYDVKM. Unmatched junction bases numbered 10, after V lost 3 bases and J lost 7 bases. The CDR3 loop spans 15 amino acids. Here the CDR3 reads CASSLATGVEATQYF. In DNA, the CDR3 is TGTGCCAGCAGTTTGGCGACAGGGGTGGAAGCGACCCAGTACTTC.

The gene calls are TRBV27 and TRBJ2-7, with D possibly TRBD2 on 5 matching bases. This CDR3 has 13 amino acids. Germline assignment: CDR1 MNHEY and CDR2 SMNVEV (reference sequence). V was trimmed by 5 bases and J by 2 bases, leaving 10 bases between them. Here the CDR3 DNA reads TGTGCCAGCAGTCGACCCGGGGCCTACGAGCAGTACTTC. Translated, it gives CASSRPGAYEQYF.

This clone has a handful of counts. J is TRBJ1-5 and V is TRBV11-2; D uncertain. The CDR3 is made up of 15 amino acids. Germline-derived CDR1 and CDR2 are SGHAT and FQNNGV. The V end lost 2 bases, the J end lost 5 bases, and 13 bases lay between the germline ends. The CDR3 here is CASSLNAAPDQPQHF. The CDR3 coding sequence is TGTGCCAGCAGCTTAAATGCGGCACCTGATCAGCCCCAGCATTTT.

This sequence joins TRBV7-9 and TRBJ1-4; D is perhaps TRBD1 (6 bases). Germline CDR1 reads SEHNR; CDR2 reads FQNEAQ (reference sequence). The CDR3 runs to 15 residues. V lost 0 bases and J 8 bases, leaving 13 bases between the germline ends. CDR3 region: CASSLAASGAEKLFF. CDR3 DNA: TGTGCCAGCAGCTTAGCGGCCTCAGGGGCCGAAAAACTGTTTTTT. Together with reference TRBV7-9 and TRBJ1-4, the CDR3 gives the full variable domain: DTGVSQNPRHKITKRGQNVTFRCDPISEHNRLYWYRQTLGQGPEFLTYFQNEAQLEKSRLLSDRFSAERPKGSFSTLEIQRTEQGDSAMYLCASSLAASGAEKLFFGSGTQLSVL.

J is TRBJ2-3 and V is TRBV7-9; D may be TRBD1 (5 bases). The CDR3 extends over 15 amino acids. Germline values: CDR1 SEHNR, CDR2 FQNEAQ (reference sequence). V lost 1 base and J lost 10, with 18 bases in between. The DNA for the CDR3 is TGTGCCAGCAGCTTAGGGGGCCAGGGTAGGTTGGCGCAGTATTTT. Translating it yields CASSLGGQGRLAQYF.

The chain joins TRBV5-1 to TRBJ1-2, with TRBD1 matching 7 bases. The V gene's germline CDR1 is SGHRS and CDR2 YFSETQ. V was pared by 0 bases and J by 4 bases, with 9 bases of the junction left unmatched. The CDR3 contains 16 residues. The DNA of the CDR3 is TGCGCCAGCAGCTTGGAGGGTTGGGACAGCCTCTATGGCTACACCTTC. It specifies CASSLEGWDSLYGYTF.

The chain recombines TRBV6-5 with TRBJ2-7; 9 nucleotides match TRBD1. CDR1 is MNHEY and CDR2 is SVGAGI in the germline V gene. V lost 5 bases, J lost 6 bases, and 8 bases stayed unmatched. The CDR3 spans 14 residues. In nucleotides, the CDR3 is TGTGCCAGCAGTATTAACAGGGGGCGCTTCGAGCAGTACTTC. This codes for CASSINRGRFEQYF.

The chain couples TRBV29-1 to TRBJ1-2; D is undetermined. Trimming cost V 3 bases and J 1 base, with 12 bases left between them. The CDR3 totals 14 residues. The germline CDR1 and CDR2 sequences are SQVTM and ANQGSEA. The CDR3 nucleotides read TGCAGCGTTGACCGTGAGGGCTTTAACTATGGCTACACCTTC. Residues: CSVDREGFNYGYTF.

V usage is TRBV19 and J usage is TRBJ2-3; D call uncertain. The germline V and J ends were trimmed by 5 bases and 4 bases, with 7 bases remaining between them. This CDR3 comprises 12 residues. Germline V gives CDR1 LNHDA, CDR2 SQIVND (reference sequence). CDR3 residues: CASSSYSDTQYF. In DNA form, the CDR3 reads TGTGCCAGTAGTTCTTACTCAGATACGCAGTATTTT.